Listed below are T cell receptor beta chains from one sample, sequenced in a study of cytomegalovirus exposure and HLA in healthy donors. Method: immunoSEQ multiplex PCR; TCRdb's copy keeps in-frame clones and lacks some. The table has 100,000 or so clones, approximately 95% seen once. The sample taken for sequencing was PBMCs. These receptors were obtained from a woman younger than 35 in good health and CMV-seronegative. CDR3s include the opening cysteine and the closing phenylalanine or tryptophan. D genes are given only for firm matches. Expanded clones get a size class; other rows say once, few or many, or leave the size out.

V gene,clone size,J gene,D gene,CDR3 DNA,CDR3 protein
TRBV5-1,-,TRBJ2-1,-,TGCGCCAGCGGAGAGGGACTGCCTGGGAATGAGCAGTTCTTC,CASGEGLPGNEQFF
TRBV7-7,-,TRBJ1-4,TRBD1,TGTGCTAGCAGCTTAGGGACAGGAGCCCATGAAAAACTGTTTTTT,CASSLGTGAHEKLFF
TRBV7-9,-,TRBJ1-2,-,TGTGCCAGCAGCTTAGGGGCGGGCGCTAACTATGGCTACACCTTC,CASSLGAGANYGYTF
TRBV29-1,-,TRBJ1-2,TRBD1,TGCAGCGTTGTTGGGACAGGGGCCTATGGCTACACCTTC,CSVVGTGAYGYTF
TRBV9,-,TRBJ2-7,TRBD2,TGTGCCAGCAGCGCCGGGGGGGACCGATCCTACGAGCAGTACTTC,CASSAGGDRSYEQYF
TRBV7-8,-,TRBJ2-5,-,TGTGCCAGCAGCTTTGGGACATCTAAAGAGACCCAGTACTTC,CASSFGTSKETQYF
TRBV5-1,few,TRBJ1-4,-,TGCGCCAGCAGCTTGGCCTACGTCGCCCGGGATTTTAATGAAAAACTGTTTTTT,CASSLAYVARDFNEKLFF
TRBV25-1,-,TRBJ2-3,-,TGTGCCAGCATCCCGAACACGGGAGGCACAGATACGCAGTATTTT,CASIPNTGGTDTQYF
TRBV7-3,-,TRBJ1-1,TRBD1,TGTGCCAGCAGCGCCCAGGGGGGTGGTGTCTCCACTGAAGCTTTCTTT,CASSAQGGGVSTEAFF
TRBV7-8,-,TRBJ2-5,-,TGTGCCAGCAGCTCCAAAGAGACCCAGTACTTC,CASSSKETQYF